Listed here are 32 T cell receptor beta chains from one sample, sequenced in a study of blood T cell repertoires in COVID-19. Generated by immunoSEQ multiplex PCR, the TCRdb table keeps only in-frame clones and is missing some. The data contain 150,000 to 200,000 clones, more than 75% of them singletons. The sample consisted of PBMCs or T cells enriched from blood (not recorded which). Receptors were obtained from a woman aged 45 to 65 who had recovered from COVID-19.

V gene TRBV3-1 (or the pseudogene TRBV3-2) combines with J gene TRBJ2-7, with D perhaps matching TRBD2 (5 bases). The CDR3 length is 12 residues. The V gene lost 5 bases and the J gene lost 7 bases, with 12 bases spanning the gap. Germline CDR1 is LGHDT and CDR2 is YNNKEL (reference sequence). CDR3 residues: CASSDLLGEQYF. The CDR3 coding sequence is TGTGCCAGCAGCGACCTACTAGGGGAGCAGTACTTC.

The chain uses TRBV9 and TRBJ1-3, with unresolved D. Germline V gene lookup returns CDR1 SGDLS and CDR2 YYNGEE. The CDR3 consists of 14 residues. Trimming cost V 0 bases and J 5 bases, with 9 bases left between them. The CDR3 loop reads CASSVGPERNTIYF. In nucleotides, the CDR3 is TGTGCCAGCAGCGTAGGTCCGGAGCGAAACACCATATATTTT.

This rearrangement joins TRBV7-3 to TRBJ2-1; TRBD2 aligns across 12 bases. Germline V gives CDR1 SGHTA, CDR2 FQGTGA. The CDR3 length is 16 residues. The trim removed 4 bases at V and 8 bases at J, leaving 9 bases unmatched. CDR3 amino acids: CASSSTSGSKYDEQFF. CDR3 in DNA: TGTGCCAGCAGCTCGACTAGCGGGAGTAAGTACGATGAGCAGTTCTTC. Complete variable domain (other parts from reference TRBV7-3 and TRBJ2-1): GAGVSQTPSNKVTEKGKYVELRCDPISGHTALYWYRQSLGQGPEFLIYFQGTGAADDSGLPNDRFFAVRPEGSVSTLKIQRTERGDSAVYLCASSSTSGSKYDEQFFGPGTRLTVL.

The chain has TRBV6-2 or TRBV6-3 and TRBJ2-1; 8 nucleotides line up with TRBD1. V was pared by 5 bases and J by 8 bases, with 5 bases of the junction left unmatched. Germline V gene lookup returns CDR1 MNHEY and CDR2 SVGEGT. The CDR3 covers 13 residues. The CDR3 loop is CASSALDRDEQFF. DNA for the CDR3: TGTGCCAGCAGTGCCCTGGACAGGGATGAGCAGTTCTTC.

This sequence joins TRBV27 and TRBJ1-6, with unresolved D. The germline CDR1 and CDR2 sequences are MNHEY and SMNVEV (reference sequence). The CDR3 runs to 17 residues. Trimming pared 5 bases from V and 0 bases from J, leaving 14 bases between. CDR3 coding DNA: TGTGCCAGCAGTGCCCGAGCAGGTCGCTCCTATAATTCACCCCTCCACTTT. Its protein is CASSARAGRSYNSPLHF.

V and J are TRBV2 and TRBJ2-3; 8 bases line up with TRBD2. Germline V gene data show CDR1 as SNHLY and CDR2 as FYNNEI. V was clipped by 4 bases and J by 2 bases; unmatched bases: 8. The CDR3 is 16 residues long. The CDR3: CASSVSAGDLTDTQYF. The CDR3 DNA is TGTGCCAGCAGTGTATCAGCGGGAGACCTCACAGATACGCAGTATTTT.

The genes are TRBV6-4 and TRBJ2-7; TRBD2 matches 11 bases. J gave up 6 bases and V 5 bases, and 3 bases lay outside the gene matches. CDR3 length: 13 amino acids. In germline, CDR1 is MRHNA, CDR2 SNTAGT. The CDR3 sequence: CASSTGTSGEQYF. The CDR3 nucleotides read TGTGCCAGCAGTACCGGGACTAGCGGCGAGCAGTACTTC.

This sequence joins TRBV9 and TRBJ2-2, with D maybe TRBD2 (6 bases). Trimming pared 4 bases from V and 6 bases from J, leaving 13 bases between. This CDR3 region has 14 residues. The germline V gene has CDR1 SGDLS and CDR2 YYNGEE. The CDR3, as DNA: TGTGCCAGCAGCACCTCAAGGAGGGCCGGGGAGCTGTTTTTT. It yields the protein CASSTSRRAGELFF. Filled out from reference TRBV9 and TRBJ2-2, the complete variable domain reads DSGVTQTPKHLITATGQRVTLRCSPRSGDLSVYWYQQSLDQGLQFLIQYYNGEERAKGNILERFSAQQFPDLHSELNLSSLELGDSALYFCASSTSRRAGELFFGEGSRLTVL.

The CDR3, as DNA: TGTGCCAGTGAACCTCAGGGGGCGAGGGAAGCTTTCTTT. Its translation: CASEPQGAREAFF. The V call is TRBV19, the J call TRBJ1-1; 8 bases match TRBD1. The V gene end was trimmed by 8 bases and the J gene end by 8 bases; junction bases not matched to a gene: 10. This CDR3 comprises 13 residues. In germline, CDR1 is LNHDA, CDR2 SQIVND (reference sequence).

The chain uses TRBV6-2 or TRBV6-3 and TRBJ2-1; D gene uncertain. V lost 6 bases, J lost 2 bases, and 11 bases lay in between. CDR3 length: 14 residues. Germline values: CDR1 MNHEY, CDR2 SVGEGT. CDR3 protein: CASSVGGPYNEQFF. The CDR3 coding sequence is TGTGCCAGCAGCGTGGGTGGGCCCTACAATGAGCAGTTCTTC.

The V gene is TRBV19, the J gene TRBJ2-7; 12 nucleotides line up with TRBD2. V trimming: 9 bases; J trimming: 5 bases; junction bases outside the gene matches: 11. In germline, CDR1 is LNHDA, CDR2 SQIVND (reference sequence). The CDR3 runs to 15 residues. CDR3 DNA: TGTGCCAGGGGACTAGCGGGTGCCCCAGGTGACGAGCAGTACTTC. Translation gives CARGLAGAPGDEQYF.

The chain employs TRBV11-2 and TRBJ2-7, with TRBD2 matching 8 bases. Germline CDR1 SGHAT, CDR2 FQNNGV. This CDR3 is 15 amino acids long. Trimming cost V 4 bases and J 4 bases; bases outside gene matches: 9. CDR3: CASSSISGRAYEQYF. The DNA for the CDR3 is TGTGCCAGCAGCTCCATCAGCGGGAGAGCTTACGAGCAGTACTTC.

This CDR3 reads CASSDAGGGTEAFF. The CDR3 nucleotides are TGTGCCAGCAGTGATGCAGGGGGCGGCACTGAAGCTTTCTTT. This chain links TRBV6-1 with TRBJ1-1; 8 bases are shared with TRBD1. CDR3 length equals 14 residues. V shed 3 bases and J 4 bases; nucleotides not matched to a gene: 4. The germline gives CDR1 MNHNS, CDR2 SASEGT.

CDR3 nucleotides: TGTGCCAGCTCAACTCGGACTAGCGGGCCGTTCTTC. Residues: CASSTRTSGPFF. This chain uses TRBV18 with TRBJ2-1, with 11 bases identical to TRBD2. The CDR3 has 12 amino acids. With V trimmed by 5 bases and J by 15 bases, 6 bases remained unmatched. Germline CDR1 KGHSH, CDR2 LQKENI.

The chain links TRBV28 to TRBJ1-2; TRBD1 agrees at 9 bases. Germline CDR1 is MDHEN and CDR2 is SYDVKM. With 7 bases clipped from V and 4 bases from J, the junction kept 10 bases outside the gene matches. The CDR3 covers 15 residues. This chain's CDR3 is CASTPGTGRTYGYTF. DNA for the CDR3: TGTGCCAGCACCCCAGGGACAGGGCGGACCTATGGCTACACCTTC.

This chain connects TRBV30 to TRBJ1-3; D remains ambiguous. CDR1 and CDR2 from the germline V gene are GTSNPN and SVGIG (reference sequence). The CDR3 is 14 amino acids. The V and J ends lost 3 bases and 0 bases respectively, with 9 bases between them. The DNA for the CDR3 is TGTGCCTGGAGGGCCGCTGTCTCTGGAAACACCATATATTTT. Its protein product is CAWRAAVSGNTIYF.

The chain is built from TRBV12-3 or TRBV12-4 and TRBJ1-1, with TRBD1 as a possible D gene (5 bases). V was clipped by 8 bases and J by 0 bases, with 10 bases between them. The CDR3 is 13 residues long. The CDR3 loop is CASGGGMNTEAFF. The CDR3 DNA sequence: TGTGCCAGCGGGGGGGGGATGAACACTGAAGCTTTCTTT.

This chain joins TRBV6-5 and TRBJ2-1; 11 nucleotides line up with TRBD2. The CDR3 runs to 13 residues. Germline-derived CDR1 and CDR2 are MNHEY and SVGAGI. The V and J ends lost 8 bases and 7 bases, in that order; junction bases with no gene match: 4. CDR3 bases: TGTGCCAGCTGGACTAGCGGGTTGAATGAGCAGTTCTTC. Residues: CASWTSGLNEQFF.

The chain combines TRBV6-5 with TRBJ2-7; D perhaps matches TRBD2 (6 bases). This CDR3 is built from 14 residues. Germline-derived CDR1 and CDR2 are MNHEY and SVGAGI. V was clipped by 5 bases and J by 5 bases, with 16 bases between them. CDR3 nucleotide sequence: TGTGCCAGCAGTCCTCTCCGAGGCGGGGACGAGCAGTACTTC. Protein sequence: CASSPLRGGDEQYF.

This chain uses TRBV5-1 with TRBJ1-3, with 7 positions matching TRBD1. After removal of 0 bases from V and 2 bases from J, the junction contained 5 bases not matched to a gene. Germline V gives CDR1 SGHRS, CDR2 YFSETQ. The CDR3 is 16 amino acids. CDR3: CASSLGQGLTGNTIYF. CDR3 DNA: TGCGCCAGCAGCTTGGGACAGGGATTGACTGGAAACACCATATATTTT.

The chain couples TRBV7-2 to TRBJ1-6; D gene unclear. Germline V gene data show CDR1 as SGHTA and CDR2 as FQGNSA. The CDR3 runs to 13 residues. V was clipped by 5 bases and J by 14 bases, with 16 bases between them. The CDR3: CASSTRRSGTLHF. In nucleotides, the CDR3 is TGTGCCAGCAGCACTAGGAGGTCGGGAACCCTCCACTTT. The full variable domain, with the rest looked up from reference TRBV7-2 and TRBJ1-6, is GAGVSQSPSNKVTEKGKDVELRCDPISGHTALYWYRQSLGQGLEFLIYFQGNSAPDKSGLPSDRFSAERTGGSVSTLTIQRTQQEDSAVYLCASSTRRSGTLHFGNGTRLTVT.

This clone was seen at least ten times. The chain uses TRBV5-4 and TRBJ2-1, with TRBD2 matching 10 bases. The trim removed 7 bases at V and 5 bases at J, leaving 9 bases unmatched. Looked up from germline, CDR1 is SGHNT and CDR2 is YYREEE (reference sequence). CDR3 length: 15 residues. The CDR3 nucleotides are TGTGCCAGCGTCTTAGCGGGAGGACTAGACAATGAGCAGTTCTTC. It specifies CASVLAGGLDNEQFF.

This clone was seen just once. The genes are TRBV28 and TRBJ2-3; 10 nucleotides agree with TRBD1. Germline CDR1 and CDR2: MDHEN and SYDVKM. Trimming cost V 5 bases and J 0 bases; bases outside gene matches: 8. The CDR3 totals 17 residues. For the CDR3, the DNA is TGTGCCAGCAGTCCAATTGGGACAGGGGCTAGCACAGATACGCAGTATTTT. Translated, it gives CASSPIGTGASTDTQYF.

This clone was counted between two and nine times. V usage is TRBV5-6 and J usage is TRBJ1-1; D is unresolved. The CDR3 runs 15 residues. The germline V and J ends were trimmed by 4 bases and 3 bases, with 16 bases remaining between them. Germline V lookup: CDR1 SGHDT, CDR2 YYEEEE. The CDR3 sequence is CASSANGRDDTEAFF. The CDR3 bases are TGTGCCAGCAGCGCTAATGGGCGCGACGACACTGAAGCTTTCTTT.

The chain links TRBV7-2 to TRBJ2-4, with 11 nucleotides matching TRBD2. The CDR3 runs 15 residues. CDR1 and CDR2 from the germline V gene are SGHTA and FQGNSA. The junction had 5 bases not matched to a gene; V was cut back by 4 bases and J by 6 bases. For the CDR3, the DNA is TGTGCCAGCAGCTGGACTAGCGGGCCCCCAAACATTCAGTACTTC. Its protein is CASSWTSGPPNIQYF.

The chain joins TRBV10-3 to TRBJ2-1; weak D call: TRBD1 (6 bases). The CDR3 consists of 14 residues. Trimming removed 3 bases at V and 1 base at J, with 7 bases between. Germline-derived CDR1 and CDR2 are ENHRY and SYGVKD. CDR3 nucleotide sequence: TGTGCCATCAGTGATCAGGGGTCCTACAATGAGCAGTTCTTC. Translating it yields CAISDQGSYNEQFF.

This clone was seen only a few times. CDR3 nucleotides: TGTGCCACCGGACAGCGCAATTCACCCCTCCACTTT. Its translation is CATGQRNSPLHF. The chain links TRBV6-6 to TRBJ1-6; D is possibly TRBD1 (6 bases). V was clipped by 10 bases and J by 7 bases, with 11 bases between them. CDR3 size: 12 residues. Germline V gene lookup returns CDR1 MNHNY and CDR2 SVGAGI (reference sequence).

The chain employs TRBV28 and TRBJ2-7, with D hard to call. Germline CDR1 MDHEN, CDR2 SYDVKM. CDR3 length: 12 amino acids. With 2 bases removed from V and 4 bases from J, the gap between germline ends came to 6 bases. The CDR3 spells CASSLTQYEQYF. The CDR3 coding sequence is TGTGCCAGCAGTTTAACCCAGTACGAGCAGTACTTC.

The CDR3 region is CAWSPGGRVFEQFF. CDR3 nucleotides: TGTGCCTGGAGCCCTGGAGGGCGAGTTTTTGAGCAGTTCTTC. J is TRBJ2-1 and V is TRBV30; D perhaps matches TRBD2 (6 bases). Germline V gives CDR1 GTSNPN, CDR2 SVGIG (reference sequence). V lost 3 bases and J lost 9, with 18 bases in between. The CDR3 is 14 residues long.

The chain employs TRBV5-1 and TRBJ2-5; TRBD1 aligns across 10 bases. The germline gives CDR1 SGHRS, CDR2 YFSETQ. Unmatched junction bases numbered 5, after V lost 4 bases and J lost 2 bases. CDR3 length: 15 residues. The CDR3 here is CASSTGQGEQETQYF. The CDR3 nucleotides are TGCGCCAGCAGCACAGGACAGGGGGAACAAGAGACCCAGTACTTC.

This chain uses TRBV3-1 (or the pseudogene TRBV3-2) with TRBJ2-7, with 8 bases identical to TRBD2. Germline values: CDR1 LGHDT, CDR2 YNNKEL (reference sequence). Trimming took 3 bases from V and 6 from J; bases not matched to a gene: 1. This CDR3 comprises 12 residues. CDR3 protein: CASSHTSGEQYF. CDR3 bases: TGTGCCAGCAGCCACACTAGCGGCGAGCAGTACTTC.

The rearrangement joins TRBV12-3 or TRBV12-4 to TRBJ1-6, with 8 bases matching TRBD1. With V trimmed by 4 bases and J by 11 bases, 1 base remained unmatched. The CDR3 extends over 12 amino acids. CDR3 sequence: CASSSTGAPLHF. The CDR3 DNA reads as TGTGCCAGCAGTTCGACAGGGGCACCCCTCCACTTT.